A selection of T cell receptor beta chains follows, all from one sample in a study of shared clonotypes between healthy human individuals. Only in-frame clones appear in the TCRdb table, and some are missing; sequencing was by immunoSEQ multiplex PCR. The sample shows some 500,000 clones, roughly 95% of them seen only once. The sample consisted of naive CD4+ T cells sorted from blood. The origin of the receptors is a woman between 25 and 40 years old in good health. CDR3s include the opening cysteine and the closing phenylalanine or tryptophan.

cdr3_aa: CASSHKGQNTGNTIYF; v_call: TRBV21-1; j_call: TRBJ1-3
cdr3_aa: CASSFGNTEAFF; v_call: TRBV5-1; j_call: TRBJ1-1
cdr3_aa: CASSLRTGEENIQYF; v_call: TRBV5-1; j_call: TRBJ2-4
cdr3_aa: CASSAWGTGDNEKLFF; v_call: TRBV9; j_call: TRBJ1-4
cdr3_aa: CASSLPGPDSTNEKLFF; v_call: TRBV28; j_call: TRBJ1-4
cdr3_aa: CASSSLGRTYEQYF; v_call: TRBV19; j_call: TRBJ2-7
cdr3_aa: CASNPSTYEQYF; v_call: TRBV5-4; j_call: TRBJ2-7
cdr3_aa: CASSPHLSGRARELFF; v_call: TRBV7-3; j_call: TRBJ2-2
cdr3_aa: CASSYGLNRAYTEAFF; v_call: TRBV6-5; j_call: TRBJ1-1
cdr3_aa: CASSSTHEGSGSKDGELFF; v_call: TRBV7-3; j_call: TRBJ2-2
cdr3_aa: CASSPGRETDTQYF; v_call: TRBV5-1; j_call: TRBJ2-3
cdr3_aa: CASSDPEGTGGARLYNEQFF; v_call: TRBV10-1; j_call: TRBJ2-1
cdr3_aa: CASSIRTAQTSYEQYF; v_call: TRBV18; j_call: TRBJ2-7
cdr3_aa: CATTTKLGGEETQYF; v_call: TRBV15; j_call: TRBJ2-5
cdr3_aa: CASSLDRTQFF; v_call: TRBV28; j_call: TRBJ2-1
cdr3_aa: CASSSNSNQPQHF; v_call: TRBV5-8; j_call: TRBJ1-5
cdr3_aa: CASRRDTGRSYEQYF; v_call: TRBV6-6; j_call: TRBJ2-7
cdr3_aa: CASSFRDINQPQHF; v_call: TRBV7-2; j_call: TRBJ1-5
cdr3_aa: CASSPYGQPQHF; v_call: TRBV6-1; j_call: TRBJ1-5
cdr3_aa: CAISEASGTLTDTQYF; v_call: TRBV10-3; j_call: TRBJ2-3
cdr3_aa: CASSMQTNTGELFF; v_call: TRBV19; j_call: TRBJ2-2
cdr3_aa: CASRESGSSYEQYF; v_call: TRBV2; j_call: TRBJ2-7
cdr3_aa: CASSLTGRYTDRGYTF; v_call: TRBV28; j_call: TRBJ1-2
cdr3_aa: CASTSDSTQETQYF; v_call: TRBV6-5; j_call: TRBJ2-5
cdr3_aa: CASNPPGGRAEQFF; v_call: TRBV28; j_call: TRBJ2-1
cdr3_aa: CASRKGHGELFF; v_call: TRBV5-6; j_call: TRBJ2-2
cdr3_aa: CASSLGTSGSNEQFF; v_call: TRBV7-6; j_call: TRBJ2-1
cdr3_aa: CASSFKLGRRVYEQYF; v_call: TRBV19; j_call: TRBJ2-7
cdr3_aa: CASSYSPDRWYGYTF; v_call: TRBV6-5; j_call: TRBJ1-2
cdr3_aa: CASSLVGSSYNEQFF; v_call: TRBV7-2; j_call: TRBJ2-1
cdr3_aa: CASSSRTGSYEQYF; v_call: TRBV5-4; j_call: TRBJ2-7
cdr3_aa: CASSLPSNEQFF; v_call: TRBV9; j_call: TRBJ2-1
cdr3_aa: CASSPRPGGSYNEQFF; v_call: TRBV7-3; j_call: TRBJ2-1
cdr3_aa: CASSSTGGLTYEQYF; v_call: TRBV28; j_call: -
cdr3_aa: CASSEFRGSGNTIYF; v_call: TRBV6-1; j_call: TRBJ1-3
cdr3_aa: CASSIDRVRGYTF; v_call: TRBV19; j_call: TRBJ1-2
cdr3_aa: CASSPPAGRNQPQHF; v_call: TRBV28; j_call: TRBJ1-5
cdr3_aa: CASSEGGQGPSYLYTF; v_call: TRBV2; j_call: TRBJ1-2
cdr3_aa: CATSLGPVTSGNTIYF; v_call: TRBV15; j_call: TRBJ1-3
cdr3_aa: CASSLGLGPDTQYF; v_call: TRBV5-1; j_call: TRBJ2-3
cdr3_aa: CASGQGPYAQYF; v_call: TRBV28; j_call: TRBJ2-5
cdr3_aa: CANSGGGEQYF; v_call: TRBV10-2; j_call: TRBJ2-7